A selection of T cell receptor beta chains follows, all from one sample in a study of patients and donors after allogeneic stem cell transplantation. Via MiXCR, TCRdb re-called the RT-PCR reads, giving one row per CDR3 protein. Found here are 390,000 or so distinct CDR3 sequences, 16% of them singletons; the top ten hold less than 8.5%. Sequenced sample: blood, either unsorted or a sorted T cell fraction (not recorded which). Source of these receptors: a human donor who was either an allogeneic HSCT recipient or a stem cell or donor lymphocyte infusion donor (not recorded which). It is not recorded whose cells these are; they may come from a transplant donor. Each CDR3 is given with its conserved first and last residue. Fields, in order: CDR3 protein, CDR3 DNA, V gene, clone size, J gene, D gene. D genes are given only for firm matches. A clone size is listed for some rows: how often the clone was seen (once, few, many), or a class if it is expanded.

CDR3 protein: CASSFLLAALYNEQFF
CDR3 DNA: TGTGCCAGCAGCTTCTTACTAGCGGCGCTCTACAATGAGCAGTTCTTC
V gene: TRBV11-2
clone size: many
J gene: TRBJ2-1
D gene: TRBD2

CDR3 protein: CSASQGAVTEAFF
CDR3 DNA: TGCAGTGCTAGCCAGGGGGCCGTCACTGAAGCTTTCTTT
V gene: TRBV20-1
clone size: few
J gene: TRBJ1-1
D gene: TRBD1

CDR3 protein: CASSQGVVRRSEQFF
CDR3 DNA: TGTGCCAGCAGCCAAGGAGTAGTAAGGCGGAGTGAGCAGTTCTTC
V gene: TRBV3-1
clone size: .
J gene: TRBJ2-1
D gene: .

CDR3 protein: CASSVGVLGRGSPRETQYF
CDR3 DNA: TGTGCCAGCAGCGTAGGGGTCTTAGGGCGGGGGTCCCCCCGGGAGACCCAGTACTTC
V gene: TRBV9
clone size: .
J gene: TRBJ2-5
D gene: TRBD2

CDR3 protein: CASSPPTTVPYEQYF
CDR3 DNA: TGTGCCAGCTCACCACCTACGACAGTCCCCTACGAGCAGTACTTC
V gene: TRBV18
clone size: .
J gene: TRBJ2-7
D gene: .

CDR3 protein: CASSLVGTGGVNEQFF
CDR3 DNA: TGTGCCAGCAGCTTAGTTGGGACAGGGGGGGTTAATGAGCAGTTCTTC
V gene: TRBV7-9
clone size: .
J gene: TRBJ2-1
D gene: TRBD1

CDR3 protein: CSALRGPDTQYF
CDR3 DNA: TGCAGTGCTTTGAGGGGACCGGATACGCAGTATTTT
V gene: TRBV20-1
clone size: many
J gene: TRBJ2-3
D gene: .

CDR3 protein: CASSFGAGQIETQYF
CDR3 DNA: TGTGCCAGCAGTTTTGGGGCAGGGCAAATTGAGACCCAGTACTTC
V gene: TRBV12-3/TRBV12-4
clone size: many
J gene: TRBJ2-5
D gene: .

CDR3 protein: CAWGANRHEQYF
CDR3 DNA: TGTGCCTGGGGGGCCAACCGACACGAGCAGTACTTC
V gene: TRBV30
clone size: few
J gene: TRBJ2-7
D gene: .

CDR3 protein: CASRPTVGGRGGYTF
CDR3 DNA: TGTGCCAGCAGGCCCACCGTCGGAGGTCGGGGGGGCTACACCTTC
V gene: TRBV7-9
clone size: few
J gene: TRBJ1-2
D gene: .

CDR3 protein: CASSPDPWREETGELFF
CDR3 DNA: TGTGCCAGCAGCCCAGACCCCTGGCGGGAGGAGACCGGGGAGCTGTTTTTT
V gene: TRBV3-1
clone size: many
J gene: TRBJ2-2
D gene: TRBD2

CDR3 protein: CATSDGGTAYNEQFF
CDR3 DNA: TGTGCCACCAGTGACGGAGGCACAGCCTACAATGAGCAGTTCTTC
V gene: TRBV24-1
clone size: few
J gene: TRBJ2-1
D gene: .

CDR3 protein: CASSQEPLAGASGELFF
CDR3 DNA: TGCGCCAGCAGCCAAGAACCACTAGCGGGGGCCAGCGGGGAGCTGTTTTTT
V gene: TRBV4-3
clone size: few
J gene: TRBJ2-2
D gene: TRBD2

CDR3 protein: CASSLGQGAVGELFF
CDR3 DNA: TGTGCCAGCAGTTTAGGACAGGGGGCTGTCGGGGAGCTGTTTTTT
V gene: TRBV6-5
clone size: few
J gene: TRBJ2-2
D gene: TRBD1

CDR3 protein: CASSGAVSPYEQYF
CDR3 DNA: TGTGCCAGCAGTGGAGCGGTTTCCCCTTACGAGCAGTACTTC
V gene: TRBV2
clone size: few
J gene: TRBJ2-7
D gene: .

CDR3 protein: CASSLATQGYGYTF
CDR3 DNA: TGTGCCAGCAGTTTAGCGACCCAGGGGTATGGCTACACCTTC
V gene: TRBV12-3/TRBV12-4
clone size: many
J gene: TRBJ1-2
D gene: .

CDR3 protein: CASRPGRSTSSTDTQYF
CDR3 DNA: TGTGCCAGCAGGCCGGGACGGTCAACCTCTAGCACAGATACGCAGTATTTT
V gene: TRBV12-3/TRBV12-4
clone size: few
J gene: TRBJ2-3
D gene: .

CDR3 protein: CASSLEAGAPGGYTF
CDR3 DNA: TGCGCCAGCAGCTTGGAGGCAGGGGCGCCTGGTGGCTACACCTTC
V gene: TRBV5-1
clone size: .
J gene: TRBJ1-2
D gene: .

CDR3 protein: CASSIDWADTQYF
CDR3 DNA: TGTGCCAGCAGTATAGACTGGGCGGATACGCAGTATTTT
V gene: TRBV6-1
clone size: few
J gene: TRBJ2-3
D gene: .

CDR3 protein: CASSVGGRNTGELFF
CDR3 DNA: TGTGCCAGCAGCGTAGGAGGCAGGAACACCGGGGAGCTGTTTTTT
V gene: TRBV9
clone size: few
J gene: TRBJ2-2
D gene: .

CDR3 protein: CASSPVGSSGYNEQFF
CDR3 DNA: TGTGCCAGCAGCCCGGTTGGGTCTAGCGGGTACAATGAGCAGTTCTTC
V gene: TRBV5-5
clone size: .
J gene: TRBJ2-1
D gene: TRBD2

CDR3 protein: CASSHTGNTEAFF
CDR3 DNA: TGCGCCAGCAGCCATACAGGGAACACTGAAGCTTTCTTT
V gene: TRBV5-1
clone size: .
J gene: TRBJ1-1
D gene: .

CDR3 protein: CASSPDRERHEQYF
CDR3 DNA: TGTGCCAGCAGCCCGGACAGGGAAAGGCACGAGCAGTACTTC
V gene: TRBV7-3
clone size: medium-sized
J gene: TRBJ2-7
D gene: TRBD1

CDR3 protein: CAWSESSAGNYGYTF
CDR3 DNA: TGTGCCTGGAGTGAGTCCTCGGCAGGGAACTATGGCTACACCTTC
V gene: TRBV30
clone size: .
J gene: TRBJ1-2
D gene: .

CDR3 protein: CASSLKGAGEQYF
CDR3 DNA: TGTGCCAGCAGCTTAAAGGGGGCTGGCGAGCAGTACTTC
V gene: TRBV7-3
clone size: .
J gene: TRBJ2-7
D gene: TRBD1

CDR3 protein: CATSDSDRGGYEQYF
CDR3 DNA: TGTGCCACCAGTGATTCGGACAGGGGAGGCTACGAGCAGTACTTC
V gene: TRBV24-1
clone size: many
J gene: TRBJ2-7
D gene: TRBD1

CDR3 protein: CASSIKTGWAPTQYF
CDR3 DNA: TGTGCCAGCAGCATAAAGACAGGGTGGGCCCCCACGCAGTACTTC
V gene: TRBV11-1
clone size: few
J gene: TRBJ2-7
D gene: TRBD1

CDR3 protein: CASSQEGGGGMDEQFF
CDR3 DNA: TGTGCCAGCAGCCAAGAAGGGGGCGGGGGCATGGATGAGCAGTTCTTC
V gene: TRBV4-2
clone size: .
J gene: TRBJ2-1
D gene: .

CDR3 protein: CASSMDRGNEQYF
CDR3 DNA: TGTGCCAGTAGTATGGACAGGGGAAACGAGCAGTACTTC
V gene: TRBV19
clone size: .
J gene: TRBJ2-7
D gene: TRBD1

CDR3 protein: CASSLEGAGRETQYF
CDR3 DNA: TGCGCCAGCAGCTTGGAAGGGGCAGGCCGAGAGACCCAGTACTTC
V gene: TRBV5-1
clone size: few
J gene: TRBJ2-5
D gene: .

CDR3 protein: CASSFKKNTEAFF
CDR3 DNA: TGCGCCAGCAGCTTCAAAAAGAACACTGAAGCTTTCTTT
V gene: TRBV5-1
clone size: few
J gene: TRBJ1-1
D gene: .

CDR3 protein: CASSLNQDSNQPQHF
CDR3 DNA: TGTGCCAGCAGCTTAAATCAGGATAGCAATCAGCCCCAGCATTTT
V gene: TRBV7-8
clone size: many
J gene: TRBJ1-5
D gene: .

CDR3 protein: CAISEASFWGSFSYEQYF
CDR3 DNA: TGTGCCATCAGTGAGGCATCCTTTTGGGGATCGTTCTCCTACGAGCAGTACTTC
V gene: TRBV10-3
clone size: few
J gene: TRBJ2-7
D gene: .

CDR3 protein: CASSQTTGFSNQLQHF
CDR3 DNA: TGTGCCAGCAGCCAAACGACAGGGTTTAGCAATCAGCTCCAGCATTTT
V gene: TRBV7-8
clone size: .
J gene: TRBJ1-5
D gene: TRBD1

CDR3 protein: CAWSVGHVRPGANVLTF
CDR3 DNA: TGTGCCTGGAGTGTCGGGCACGTAAGGCCTGGGGCCAACGTCCTGACTTTC
V gene: TRBV30
clone size: few
J gene: TRBJ2-6
D gene: .

CDR3 protein: CASSPKSRDGKTYEQYF
CDR3 DNA: TGTGCCAGCAGCCCCAAATCCAGGGACGGGAAAACCTACGAGCAGTACTTC
V gene: TRBV4-2
clone size: .
J gene: TRBJ2-7
D gene: .

CDR3 protein: CASSAPGQGPYEQYF
CDR3 DNA: TGTGCCAGCAGTGCCCCGGGACAGGGTCCCTACGAGCAGTACTTC
V gene: TRBV28
clone size: few
J gene: TRBJ2-7
D gene: TRBD1

CDR3 protein: CASSQAGTSNEQYF
CDR3 DNA: TGTGCCAGCAGCCAAGCCGGGACTAGCAACGAGCAGTACTTC
V gene: TRBV14
clone size: few
J gene: TRBJ2-7
D gene: TRBD2

CDR3 protein: CSASSGGAAETQYF
CDR3 DNA: TGCAGTGCTTCCAGCGGGGGGGCCGCAGAGACCCAGTACTTC
V gene: TRBV20-1
clone size: few
J gene: TRBJ2-5
D gene: TRBD2

CDR3 protein: CASSLGTGVAYEQYF
CDR3 DNA: TGTGCCAGCAGCTTGGGGACAGGTGTTGCCTACGAGCAGTACTTC
V gene: TRBV7-2
clone size: few
J gene: TRBJ2-7
D gene: TRBD1

CDR3 protein: CASNLGLESPLHF
CDR3 DNA: TGTGCCAGCAATCTGGGGTTAGAGTCACCCCTCCACTTT
V gene: TRBV6-1
clone size: .
J gene: TRBJ1-6
D gene: .

CDR3 protein: CASSQASGALTDTQYF
CDR3 DNA: TGCGCCAGCAGCCAAGCTAGCGGGGCCCTAACAGATACGCAGTATTTT
V gene: TRBV4-1
clone size: .
J gene: TRBJ2-3
D gene: TRBD2

CDR3 protein: CASSLMQNQPQHF
CDR3 DNA: TGTGCCAGCAGCTTAATGCAGAATCAGCCCCAGCATTTT
V gene: TRBV7-3
clone size: .
J gene: TRBJ1-5
D gene: .

CDR3 protein: CASSLGGRDTQYF
CDR3 DNA: TGCGCCAGCAGTTTGGGGGGACGAGATACGCAGTATTTT
V gene: TRBV5-1
clone size: few
J gene: TRBJ2-3
D gene: .

CDR3 protein: CASTVGQGGADTQYF
CDR3 DNA: TGTGCCAGCACCGTGGGACAGGGTGGCGCAGATACGCAGTATTTT
V gene: TRBV2
clone size: .
J gene: TRBJ2-3
D gene: TRBD1